This T cell receptor (beta chain) was captured in a study of blood T cells in healthy people across ages. For the second PCR, which ran for about 6 to 11 cycles, a sample-barcoded 5' primer and a J-beta primer mix were used. TCRdb processed the 5' RACE reads anew with MiXCR; each CDR3 protein has one entry. The sample yields some 1.7 million distinct CDR3 sequences, under 30% seen once. This clonotype was seen only a few times. The CDR3 is 13 amino acids. V shed 6 bases and J shed 7 bases, with 13 bases lying between them. Per germline, CDR1 MGHDK and CDR2 SYGVNS. The rearrangement uses TRBV25-1 and TRBJ2-1, with D hard to call. The TCR originated in a woman aged 25 to 39 in good health. Sequencing used blood. The DNA for the CDR3 is TGTGCCAGCAGGGACGGGTATGTTAATGAGCAGTTCTTC. Protein sequence: CASRDGYVNEQFF.